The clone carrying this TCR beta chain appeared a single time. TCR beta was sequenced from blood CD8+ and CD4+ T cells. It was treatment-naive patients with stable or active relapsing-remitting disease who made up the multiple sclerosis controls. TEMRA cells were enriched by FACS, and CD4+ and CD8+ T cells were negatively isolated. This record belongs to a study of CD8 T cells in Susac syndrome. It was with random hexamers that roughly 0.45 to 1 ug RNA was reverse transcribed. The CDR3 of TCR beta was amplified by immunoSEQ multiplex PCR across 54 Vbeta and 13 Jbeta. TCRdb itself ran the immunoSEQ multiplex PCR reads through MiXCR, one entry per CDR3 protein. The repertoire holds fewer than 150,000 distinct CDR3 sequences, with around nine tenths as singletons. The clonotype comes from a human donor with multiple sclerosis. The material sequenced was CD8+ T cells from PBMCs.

CDR3: CASSRGDSYEQYF. The CDR3 DNA is TGTGCCAGCAGCCGAGGGGATAGCTACGAGCAGTACTTC. This sequence joins TRBV14 and TRBJ2-7; D assignment may be TRBD1 or TRBD2 (5 bases each). This CDR3 has 13 residues. V was cut by 4 bases and J by 3 bases, with 10 bases left in between. Per germline, CDR1 SGHDN and CDR2 FVKESK.